This is a list of T cell receptor beta chains from one sample in a study of a mutant IDH1 vaccine in newly diagnosed glioma. Their specific antigens are unknown. TCRdb's table, derived via immunoSEQ multiplex PCR, lists solely in-frame clones and lacks some. Among over 50,000 clones listed, approximately 90% were seen once. This specimen consisted of PBMCs, obtained from a glioma patient whose treatment included an IDH1 peptide vaccine. The receptors come from a woman aged 40-49 years with glioma. Both conserved end residues are part of each CDR3. The D gene is left open where the match is weak. A row's size may be missing; if present it is once, few, many or a size class.

d_gene: TRBD2
v_gene: TRBV5-1
abundance: NA
j_gene: TRBJ2-5
CDR3nt: TGCGCCAGCAGCCCCGGGACTAGCGGGGGGTTCCAAGAGACCCAGTACTTC
CDR3aa: CASSPGTSGGFQETQYF

d_gene: TRBD2
v_gene: TRBV6-1
abundance: NA
j_gene: TRBJ2-1
CDR3nt: TGTGCCAGCAGTGAAGGGCTAGCGGTTTACAATGAGCAGTTCTTC
CDR3aa: CASSEGLAVYNEQFF

d_gene: NA
v_gene: TRBV5-8
abundance: once
j_gene: TRBJ1-2
CDR3nt: TGTGCCAGCAGCAGGGATTTCAACTATGGCTACACCTTC
CDR3aa: CASSRDFNYGYTF

d_gene: NA
v_gene: TRBV27
abundance: NA
j_gene: TRBJ2-3
CDR3nt: TGTGCCAGCAGTTTAACGGATTACACTAGCACAGATACGCAGTATTTT
CDR3aa: CASSLTDYTSTDTQYF

d_gene: TRBD1
v_gene: TRBV30
abundance: NA
j_gene: TRBJ2-1
CDR3nt: TGTGCCTGGAGTACCGGGACAGGGATGGGGAATGAGCAGTTCTTC
CDR3aa: CAWSTGTGMGNEQFF

d_gene: NA
v_gene: TRBV28
abundance: NA
j_gene: TRBJ1-1
CDR3nt: TGTGCCGTCGGGGGGGACGCTGGAACTGAAGCTTTCTTT
CDR3aa: CAVGGDAGTEAFF

d_gene: NA
v_gene: TRBV5-1
abundance: NA
j_gene: TRBJ1-1
CDR3nt: TGCGCCAGCAGCCCCAGGGTGAACACTGAAGCTTTCTTT
CDR3aa: CASSPRVNTEAFF

d_gene: TRBD1
v_gene: TRBV19
abundance: NA
j_gene: TRBJ1-1
CDR3nt: TGTGCCAGTAGTACGACAGGGTCCCAACGAGCTTTCTTT
CDR3aa: CASSTTGSQRAFF

d_gene: NA
v_gene: TRBV10-3
abundance: NA
j_gene: TRBJ2-4
CDR3nt: TGTGCCATCAGTGCTATCGGGGATGCCAACATTCAGTACTTC
CDR3aa: CAISAIGDANIQYF

d_gene: TRBD2
v_gene: TRBV9
abundance: NA
j_gene: TRBJ2-7
CDR3nt: TGTGCCAGCAGCCCCCCGGGAGGGACCTACGAGCAGTACTTC
CDR3aa: CASSPPGGTYEQYF

d_gene: NA
v_gene: TRBV6-5
abundance: NA
j_gene: TRBJ1-1
CDR3nt: TGTGCCAGCAGTTACCAAGGGGCTGAAGCTTTCTTT
CDR3aa: CASSYQGAEAFF

d_gene: TRBD1
v_gene: TRBV25-1
abundance: NA
j_gene: TRBJ1-2
CDR3nt: TGTGCCAGCAGCGATCCCGGACAGGGAGTCTATGGCTACACCTTC
CDR3aa: CASSDPGQGVYGYTF

d_gene: TRBD1
v_gene: TRBV7-9
abundance: NA
j_gene: TRBJ2-7
CDR3nt: TGTGCCAGCAGTTCTAACCGGGACAGCACCTACGAGCAGTACTTC
CDR3aa: CASSSNRDSTYEQYF

d_gene: NA
v_gene: TRBV2
abundance: NA
j_gene: TRBJ1-5
CDR3nt: TGTGCCAGCAGTGGGGTGGGGGGGGATCAGCCCCAGCATTTT
CDR3aa: CASSGVGGDQPQHF

d_gene: NA
v_gene: TRBV25-1
abundance: NA
j_gene: TRBJ2-5
CDR3nt: TGTGCCAGCAGTGTTTCGGGACGGGAGACCCAGTACTTC
CDR3aa: CASSVSGRETQYF

d_gene: TRBD1
v_gene: TRBV4-3
abundance: NA
j_gene: TRBJ2-7
CDR3nt: TGCGCCAGCAGCACTACTCCGACAGGGATCTACGAGCAGTACTTC
CDR3aa: CASSTTPTGIYEQYF

d_gene: TRBD2
v_gene: TRBV13
abundance: NA
j_gene: TRBJ2-7
CDR3nt: TGTGCCAGCAGCTTAAGACTAGCACCCTACGAGCAGTACTTC
CDR3aa: CASSLRLAPYEQYF

d_gene: NA
v_gene: TRBV5-4
abundance: NA
j_gene: TRBJ2-7
CDR3nt: TGTGCCAGCAGCTTAGGTTGGGACAAGACCTACGAGCAGTACTTC
CDR3aa: CASSLGWDKTYEQYF

d_gene: TRBD1
v_gene: TRBV7-2
abundance: once
j_gene: TRBJ1-6
CDR3nt: TGTGCCAGCAGCTTATTAGGACAGGGAAATTCACCCCTCCACTTT
CDR3aa: CASSLLGQGNSPLHF

d_gene: TRBD1
v_gene: TRBV19
abundance: once
j_gene: TRBJ1-1
CDR3nt: TGTGCCAGTAGTATAGATCCGGGACAGGGGCTGCTATACACTGAAGCTTTCTTT
CDR3aa: CASSIDPGQGLLYTEAFF

d_gene: TRBD2
v_gene: TRBV29-1
abundance: NA
j_gene: TRBJ2-1
CDR3nt: TGCAGCGTCGGGACTAGCGGCGATGAGCAGTTCTTC
CDR3aa: CSVGTSGDEQFF

d_gene: NA
v_gene: TRBV29-1
abundance: NA
j_gene: TRBJ2-6
CDR3nt: TGCAGCGTGGGACCGTCCTCTGGGGCCAACGTCCTGACTTTC
CDR3aa: CSVGPSSGANVLTF

d_gene: TRBD1
v_gene: TRBV27
abundance: NA
j_gene: TRBJ1-2
CDR3nt: TGTGCCAGCAGTTTATATGGGACAGGGGTTAGGGGCTATGGCTACACCTTC
CDR3aa: CASSLYGTGVRGYGYTF

d_gene: TRBD1
v_gene: TRBV11-2
abundance: few
j_gene: TRBJ2-7
CDR3nt: TGTGCCAGCAGCGAAACTTCGGACAGGGGACCCTACGAGCAGTACTTC
CDR3aa: CASSETSDRGPYEQYF

d_gene: NA
v_gene: TRBV6-5
abundance: NA
j_gene: TRBJ1-6
CDR3nt: TGTGCCAGCAGCCGTGGGGGGACTGTAAGGTCACCCCTCCACTTT
CDR3aa: CASSRGGTVRSPLHF

d_gene: TRBD2
v_gene: TRBV27
abundance: NA
j_gene: TRBJ2-1
CDR3nt: TGTGCCAGCAGTGGGGGGGTGGGTAGCGGGGGGAAATATGAGCAGTTCTTC
CDR3aa: CASSGGVGSGGKYEQFF

d_gene: NA
v_gene: TRBV11-2
abundance: NA
j_gene: TRBJ2-2
CDR3nt: TGTGCCAGCAGCTTACAGGGAATTGGCACCGGGGAGCTGTTTTTT
CDR3aa: CASSLQGIGTGELFF

d_gene: TRBD2
v_gene: TRBV4-1
abundance: NA
j_gene: TRBJ2-5
CDR3nt: TGCGCCAGCAGCCAAGCACCTCCGCCACTAGCGGGAGGGGGGGGGTTTCAAGAGACCCAGTACTTC
CDR3aa: CASSQAPPPLAGGGGFQETQYF

d_gene: NA
v_gene: TRBV19
abundance: NA
j_gene: TRBJ2-1
CDR3nt: TGTGCCAGTAGTATAGGACAATATGAGCAGTTCTTC
CDR3aa: CASSIGQYEQFF

d_gene: NA
v_gene: TRBV28
abundance: few
j_gene: TRBJ1-1
CDR3nt: TGTGTATCACTCATGAACACTGAAGCTTTCTTT
CDR3aa: CVSLMNTEAFF

d_gene: TRBD2
v_gene: TRBV5-1
abundance: NA
j_gene: TRBJ2-7
CDR3nt: TGCGCCAGCAGCTTGGCCCCTAGCGGGATGGGATCCTACGAGCAGTACTTC
CDR3aa: CASSLAPSGMGSYEQYF

d_gene: NA
v_gene: TRBV21-1
abundance: NA
j_gene: TRBJ1-2
CDR3nt: TGTGCCAGCAGCAAGAGGACAGGAGGGAACTATGGCTACACCTTC
CDR3aa: CASSKRTGGNYGYTF

d_gene: NA
v_gene: TRBV28
abundance: few
j_gene: TRBJ2-2
CDR3nt: TGTGCCAGCAGTCCACCGACAACCGGGGAGCTGTTTTTT
CDR3aa: CASSPPTTGELFF

d_gene: TRBD2
v_gene: TRBV6-1
abundance: NA
j_gene: TRBJ2-1
CDR3nt: TGTGCCAGCATGAATAGCGGGAGGGCCCTCAATGAGCAGTTCTTC
CDR3aa: CASMNSGRALNEQFF

d_gene: NA
v_gene: TRBV15
abundance: NA
j_gene: TRBJ2-1
CDR3nt: TGTGCCACCAGTCCGGTAGGGGGGGGGTACAATGAGCAGTTCTTC
CDR3aa: CATSPVGGGYNEQFF